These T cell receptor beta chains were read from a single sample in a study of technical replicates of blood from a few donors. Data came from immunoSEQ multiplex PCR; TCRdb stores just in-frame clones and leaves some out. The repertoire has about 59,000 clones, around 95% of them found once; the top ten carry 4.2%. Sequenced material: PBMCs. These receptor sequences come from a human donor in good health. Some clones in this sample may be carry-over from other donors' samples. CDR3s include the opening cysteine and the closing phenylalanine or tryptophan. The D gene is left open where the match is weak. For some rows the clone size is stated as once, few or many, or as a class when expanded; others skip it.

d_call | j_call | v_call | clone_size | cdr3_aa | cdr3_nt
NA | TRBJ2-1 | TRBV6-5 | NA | CASSYLSSYNEQFF | TGTGCCAGCAGTTATTTGAGCTCCTACAATGAGCAGTTCTTC
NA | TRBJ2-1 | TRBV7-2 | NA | CASSLAAGWNNEQFF | TGTGCCAGCAGCTTAGCTGCGGGATGGAACAATGAGCAGTTCTTC
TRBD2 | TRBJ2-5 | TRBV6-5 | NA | CASSRGLDYQETQYF | TGTGCCAGCAGCCGGGGACTAGACTACCAAGAGACCCAGTACTTC
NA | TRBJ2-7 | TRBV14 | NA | CASSQDHGGLRYEQYF | TGTGCCAGCAGCCAAGATCACGGAGGACTTCGTTACGAGCAGTACTTC
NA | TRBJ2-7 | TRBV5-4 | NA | CASSPWSGTLEQYF | TGTGCCAGCAGCCCATGGTCCGGTACCCTCGAGCAGTACTTC
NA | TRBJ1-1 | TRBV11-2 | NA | CASSSDYGTEAFF | TGTGCCAGCAGCTCTGACTACGGCACTGAAGCTTTCTTT
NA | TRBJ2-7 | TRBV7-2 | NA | CASSVGQVGSYEQYF | TGTGCCAGCAGCGTGGGCCAAGTTGGGTCCTACGAGCAGTACTTC
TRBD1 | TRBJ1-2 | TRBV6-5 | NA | CASSYLYRGGTNGYTF | TGTGCCAGCAGTTACCTCTACAGGGGGGGTACGAACGGCTACACCTTC
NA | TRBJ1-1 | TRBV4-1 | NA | CASSQVVGTNTEAFF | TGCGCCAGCAGCCAAGTAGTGGGGACTAACACTGAAGCTTTCTTT
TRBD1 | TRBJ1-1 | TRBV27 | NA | CASSSLPGGLNTEAFF | TGTGCCAGCAGCTCACTCCCAGGGGGCCTGAACACTGAAGCTTTCTTT
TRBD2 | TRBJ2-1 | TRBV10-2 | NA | CASSVRGAGEQFF | TGCGCCAGCAGTGTTCGGGGAGCGGGGGAGCAGTTCTTC
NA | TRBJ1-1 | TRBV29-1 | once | CSVFRLNTEAFF | TGCAGCGTTTTCAGATTGAACACTGAAGCTTTCTTT
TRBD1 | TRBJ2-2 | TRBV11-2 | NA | CASSHNRGPGELFF | TGTGCCAGCAGTCATAACAGGGGGCCCGGGGAGCTGTTTTTT
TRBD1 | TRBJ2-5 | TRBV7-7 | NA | CASSLAPGQGTAETQYF | TGTGCCAGCAGCTTAGCACCTGGACAGGGAACCGCCGAGACCCAGTACTTC
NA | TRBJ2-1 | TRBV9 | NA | CASSLDGTHNNEQFF | TGTGCCAGCAGTCTTGACGGGACTCACAACAATGAGCAGTTCTTC
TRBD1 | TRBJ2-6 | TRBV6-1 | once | CASSESRTGGAGANVLTF | TGTGCCAGCAGTGAAAGCAGGACAGGGGGTGCTGGGGCCAACGTCCTGACTTTC
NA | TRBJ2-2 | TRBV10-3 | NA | CAISETYRDGTGELFF | TGTGCCATCAGTGAGACGTACAGGGACGGGACCGGGGAGCTGTTTTTT
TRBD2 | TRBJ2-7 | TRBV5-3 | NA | CARSSLAGGANEQYF | TGTGCCAGAAGCTCGTTAGCGGGGGGGGCGAACGAGCAGTACTTC
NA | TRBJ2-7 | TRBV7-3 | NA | CASSFETASTVYEQYF | TGTGCCAGCAGCTTTGAGACAGCCTCGACGGTCTACGAGCAGTACTTC
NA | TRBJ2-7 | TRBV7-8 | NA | CASSLGTTYYEQYF | TGTGCCAGCAGCTTAGGGACAACGTACTACGAGCAGTACTTC
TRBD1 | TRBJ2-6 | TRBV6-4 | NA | CASSDLGGAGANVLTF | TGTGCCAGCAGTGACCTAGGGGGCGCTGGGGCCAACGTCCTGACTTTC
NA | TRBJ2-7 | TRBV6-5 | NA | CASSYRREASYEQYF | TGTGCCAGCAGTTACCGGCGAGAAGCGTCCTACGAGCAGTACTTC
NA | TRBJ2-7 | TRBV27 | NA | CASSLDSSGYEQYF | TGTGCCAGCAGTTTAGATAGCTCTGGCTACGAGCAGTACTTC
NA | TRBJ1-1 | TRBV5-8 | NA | CASSGGDWGTEAFF | TGTGCCAGCAGCGGAGGGGACTGGGGTACTGAAGCTTTCTTT
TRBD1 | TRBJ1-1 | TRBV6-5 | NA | CASRTPGGSTEAFF | TGTGCCAGCCGCACGCCAGGGGGTAGCACTGAAGCTTTCTTT
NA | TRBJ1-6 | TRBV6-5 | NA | CASSLGGNQPLHF | TGTGCCAGCAGTTTAGGAGGAAACCAACCCCTCCACTTT
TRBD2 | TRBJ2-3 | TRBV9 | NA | CASSVSLAGGTDTQYF | TGTGCCAGCAGCGTATCTCTAGCGGGAGGCACAGATACGCAGTATTTT
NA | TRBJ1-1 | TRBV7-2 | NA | CASSQIRGNTEAFF | TGTGCCAGCAGCCAGATCCGGGGAAACACTGAAGCTTTCTTT
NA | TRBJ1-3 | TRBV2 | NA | CASSGPQVGAGNTIYF | TGTGCCAGCAGTGGGCCCCAGGTAGGGGCTGGAAACACCATATATTTT
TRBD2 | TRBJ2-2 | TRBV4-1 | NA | CASSLPRALAGQNTGELFF | TGCGCCAGCAGCCTTCCCAGGGCCTTAGCGGGACAAAACACCGGGGAGCTGTTTTTT
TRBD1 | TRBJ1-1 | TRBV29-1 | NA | CSVGTGGVTEAFF | TGCAGCGTCGGAACAGGGGGAGTCACTGAAGCTTTCTTT
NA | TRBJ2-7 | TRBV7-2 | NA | CASSAQGQGEQYF | TGTGCCAGCAGCGCACAGGGTCAAGGGGAGCAGTACTTC
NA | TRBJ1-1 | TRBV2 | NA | CASSSQGLNTEAFF | TGTGCCAGCAGTTCACAGGGATTGAACACTGAAGCTTTCTTT
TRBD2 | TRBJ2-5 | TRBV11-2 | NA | CASSHGAGEGSETQYF | TGTGCCAGCAGCCATGGGGCGGGAGAAGGTAGCGAGACCCAGTACTTC
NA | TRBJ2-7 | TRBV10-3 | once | CAISGTRGSGNEQYF | TGTGCCATTTCCGGGACAAGGGGAAGTGGTAACGAGCAGTACTTC
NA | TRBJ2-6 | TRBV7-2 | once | CASSLGLPGANVLTF | TGTGCCAGCAGCTTAGGACTCCCTGGGGCCAACGTCCTGACTTTC
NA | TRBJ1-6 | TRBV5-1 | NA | CASSLASGVWSPLHF | TGCGCCAGCAGCTTGGCGTCAGGGGTCTGGTCACCCCTCCACTTT
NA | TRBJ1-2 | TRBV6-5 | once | CASSQVSSGNYGYTF | TGTGCCAGCAGTCAGGTCTCAAGCGGTAACTATGGCTACACCTTC
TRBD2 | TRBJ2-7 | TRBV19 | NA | CASSLASGNYEQYF | TGTGCCAGTAGTTTAGCTAGCGGGAATTACGAGCAGTACTTC
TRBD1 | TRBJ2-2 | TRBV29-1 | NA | CSAGQGDTGELFF | TGCAGCGCAGGACAGGGGGACACCGGGGAGCTGTTTTTT
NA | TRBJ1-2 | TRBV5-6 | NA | CASSSTGGVHTF | TGTGCCAGCAGTTCGACAGGTGGGGTCCACACCTTC
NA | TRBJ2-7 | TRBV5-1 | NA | CASSLALGGEQYF | TGCGCCAGCAGCTTGGCCCTAGGTGGCGAGCAGTACTTC
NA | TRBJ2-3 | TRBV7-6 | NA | CASSHESSSTDTQYF | TGTGCCAGCAGCCATGAGTCTTCTAGCACAGATACGCAGTATTTT
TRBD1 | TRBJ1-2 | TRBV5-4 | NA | CASSGGTGGGYGYTF | TGTGCCAGCAGCGGCGGGACAGGGGGCGGGTATGGCTACACCTTC
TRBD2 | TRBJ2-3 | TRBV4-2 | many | CASSFGTSGGADTQYF | TGTGCCAGCAGCTTTGGGACTAGCGGGGGGGCAGATACGCAGTATTTT
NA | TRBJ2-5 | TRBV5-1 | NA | CASSGFQETQYF | TGCGCCAGCAGCGGCTTCCAAGAGACCCAGTACTTC